What follows are 15 T cell receptor beta chains derived from one specimen sequenced in a study of control samples from healthy donors and cancer patients. Only in-frame clones appear in the TCRdb table, and some are missing; sequencing was by immunoSEQ multiplex PCR. The sample includes around 40,000 clones, approximately 89% of them seen just once. The sequenced sample consisted of PBMCs. The receptor set was obtained from a woman in her 40s with head and neck cancer.

The chain uses TRBV10-2 and TRBJ2-5; the D gene is possibly TRBD1 (6 bases). The ends were cut back, 4 bases at V and 5 bases at J, with 14 bases in the middle. Looked up from germline, CDR1 is WSHSY and CDR2 is SAAADI. This CDR3 has 14 amino acids. CDR3 residues: CASSATGLGETQYF. CDR3 nucleotides: TGCGCCAGCAGTGCTACAGGGCTGGGGGAGACCCAGTACTTC.

The gene calls are TRBV18 and TRBJ2-6; possible D gene TRBD1, 5 bases. The CDR3 has 18 residues. Between the trimmed V and J ends, which lost 1 base and 0 bases, there was a span of 13 bases. Germline-derived CDR1 and CDR2 are KGHSH and LQKENI. CDR3 sequence: CASSPQSAGFSGANVLTF. The CDR3 region has the DNA TGTGCCAGCTCACCACAATCAGCAGGGTTCTCTGGGGCCAACGTCCTGACTTTC. The complete variable domain, with remaining parts taken from reference TRBV18 and TRBJ2-6, reads NAGVMQNPRHLVRRRGQEARLRCSPMKGHSHVYWYRQLPEEGLKFMVYLQKENIIDESGMPKERFSAEFPKEGPSILRIQQVVRGDSAAYFCASSPQSAGFSGANVLTFGAGSRLTVL.

V gene TRBV7-9 combines with J gene TRBJ2-1; tentatively, D is TRBD2 (5 bases). CDR1 is SEHNR, CDR2 FQNEAQ, per germline (reference sequence). V lost 1 base, J lost 5 bases, and 12 bases lay in between. This CDR3 is 15 amino acids long. The CDR3 loop reads CASSLDRRADNEQFF. The CDR3 DNA is TGTGCCAGCAGCTTAGACCGCAGAGCGGACAATGAGCAGTTCTTC.

DNA of the CDR3: TGTGCCAGCAGCTTGACCCCTGGGTCCTACGAGCAGTACTTC. It specifies CASSLTPGSYEQYF. The chain uses TRBV7-9 and TRBJ2-7; D unresolved. With 3 bases removed from V and 1 base from J, the gap between germline ends came to 10 bases. CDR1 is SEHNR, CDR2 FQNEAQ, per germline (reference sequence). This CDR3 region has 14 residues.

The J gene is TRBJ2-7, the V gene TRBV10-3; 10 bases line up with TRBD1. Germline values: CDR1 ENHRY, CDR2 SYGVKD. CDR3 length: 15 amino acids. J gave up 5 bases and V 8 bases, and 12 bases lay outside the gene matches. The CDR3 spells CAIEVRTGGFNEQYF. The CDR3 bases are TGTGCCATCGAGGTCCGGACAGGGGGTTTCAACGAGCAGTACTTC.

This chain links TRBV7-2 with TRBJ1-2, with D uncertain. The CDR3 extends over 11 amino acids. Trimming took 1 base from V and 8 from J, leaving 5 bases between them. The germline V gene encodes CDR1 SGHTA and CDR2 FQGNSA. The CDR3 DNA reads TGTGCCAGCAGCTTAGTAGAGGGCTACACCTTC. Translated: CASSLVEGYTF.

V gene TRBV30 combines with J gene TRBJ2-1; perhaps D is TRBD1 or TRBD2 (5 bases each). The V gene's germline CDR1 is GTSNPN and CDR2 SVGIG (reference sequence). The CDR3 has 15 residues. V lost 1 base and J 6 bases, leaving 16 bases between the germline ends. The CDR3 bases are TGTGCCTGGAGTGAGCTCTTTGGGGGTGCCAATGAGCAGTTCTTC. This gives the protein CAWSELFGGANEQFF. Full variable domain (rest looked up from reference TRBV30 and TRBJ2-1): SQTIHQWPATLVQPVGSPLSLECTVEGTSNPNLYWYRQAAGRGLQLLFYSVGIGQISSEVPQNLSASRPQDRQFILSSKKLLLSDSGFYLCAWSELFGGANEQFFGPGTRLTVL.

The chain has TRBV5-1 and TRBJ1-1; 9 nucleotides agree with TRBD1. Germline CDR1 and CDR2: SGHRS and YFSETQ. The CDR3 extends over 16 amino acids. V was pared by 3 bases and J by 4 bases, with 10 bases of the junction left unmatched. CDR3 loop: CASSSTGTGHSTEAFF. The CDR3 nucleotides are TGCGCCAGCAGCTCGACCGGGACAGGGCACAGCACTGAAGCTTTCTTT.

V usage is TRBV7-9 and J usage is TRBJ1-1; D is uncertain. Germline V gene data show CDR1 as SEHNR and CDR2 as FQNEAQ (reference sequence). CDR3 length: 13 amino acids. V dropped 2 bases and J dropped 8 bases, with 12 bases sitting between them. The CDR3 is CASSLLIMREAFF. The CDR3 nucleotides are TGTGCCAGCAGCTTATTAATAATGAGAGAAGCTTTCTTT.

The chain combines TRBV7-9 with TRBJ1-5; D unclear. Germline V CDR1 and CDR2: SEHNR, FQNEAQ (reference sequence). The V end lost 1 base, the J end lost 7 bases, and 11 bases lay between the germline ends. The CDR3 sequence is 14 residues long. As DNA, the CDR3 is TGTGCCAGCAGCTTAGTTGGGGTTGGGCAGCCCCAGCATTTT. Translating gives CASSLVGVGQPQHF.

This clone was picked up one time. The chain is built from TRBV5-1 and TRBJ2-1; 7 nucleotides line up with TRBD2. The germline CDR1 and CDR2 sequences are SGHRS and YFSETQ. V dropped 0 bases and J dropped 5; count of bases not matched to a gene: 5. This CDR3 has 15 residues. CDR3 nucleotide sequence: TGCGCCAGCAGCTTGGTACCGGGGGGAGACAATGAGCAGTTCTTC. Translated, it gives CASSLVPGGDNEQFF.

This clone appeared once. This sequence joins TRBV7-3 and TRBJ2-1; D is possibly TRBD1 (6 bases). CDR3 length: 15 amino acids. V shed 5 bases and J shed 6 bases, with 17 bases lying between them. CDR1 and CDR2 (germline): SGHTA, FQGTGA. The CDR3 reads CASSIPREQGNEQFF. For the CDR3, the DNA is TGTGCCAGCAGCATCCCCCGGGAACAGGGCAATGAGCAGTTCTTC. Full variable domain (rest looked up from reference TRBV7-3 and TRBJ2-1): GAGVSQTPSNKVTEKGKYVELRCDPISGHTALYWYRQSLGQGPEFLIYFQGTGAADDSGLPNDRFFAVRPEGSVSTLKIQRTERGDSAVYLCASSIPREQGNEQFFGPGTRLTVL.

The gene calls are TRBV7-3 and TRBJ2-1; no reliable D call. CDR1 SGHTA and CDR2 FQGTGA come from the germline V gene. Trimming removed 3 bases at V and 5 bases at J, with 8 bases between. The CDR3 extends over 13 amino acids. The CDR3 loop reads CASSFTSDNEQFF. In DNA, the CDR3 is TGTGCCAGCAGCTTTACCTCAGACAATGAGCAGTTCTTC.

This chain joins TRBV11-2 and TRBJ2-5; D possibly corresponds to TRBD2 (5 bases). CDR1 is SGHAT, CDR2 FQNNGV, per germline. This CDR3 comprises 12 residues. V gave up 5 bases and J gave up 6 bases, with 10 bases separating them. The CDR3 loop reads CASSAGRQTQYF. CDR3 coding DNA: TGTGCCAGCAGCGCGGGCAGACAGACCCAGTACTTC.

This rearrangement joins TRBV10-1 to TRBJ2-7, with no clear D. The CDR3 contains 13 residues. V was clipped by 4 bases and J by 3 bases, with 10 bases between them. Per the germline V gene, CDR1 is WNHNN and CDR2 is SYGVQD (reference sequence). The CDR3 sequence is CASSGGLYYEQYF. The CDR3, as DNA: TGCGCCAGCAGTGGGGGATTATACTACGAGCAGTACTTC.